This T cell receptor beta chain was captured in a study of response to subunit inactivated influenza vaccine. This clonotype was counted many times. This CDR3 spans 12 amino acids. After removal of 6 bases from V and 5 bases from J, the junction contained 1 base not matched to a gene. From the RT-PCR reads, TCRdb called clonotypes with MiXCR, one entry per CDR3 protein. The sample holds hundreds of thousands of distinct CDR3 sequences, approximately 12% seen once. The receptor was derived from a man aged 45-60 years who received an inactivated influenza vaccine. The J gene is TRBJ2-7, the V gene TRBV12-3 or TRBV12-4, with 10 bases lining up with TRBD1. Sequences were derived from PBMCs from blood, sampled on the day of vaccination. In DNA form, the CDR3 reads TGTGCCAGCAGCGGGACAGGGGACGAGCAGTACTTC. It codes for CASSGTGDEQYF.